The next 23 T cell receptor beta chains were all read from a single sample in a study of STAT5B mutations in CD4+ large granular lymphocyte leukemia. Profiled with immunoSEQ multiplex PCR; TCRdb holds only in-frame clones, not every one. The sample gives nearly 45,000 clones, 86% of which show up once; roughly 2.5% is in the top ten. The sequenced sample was CD4+ T cells from blood buffy coats. These receptors were taken from a human donor in good health.

This chain uses TRBV27 with TRBJ2-1, with D unresolved. This CDR3 spans 13 amino acids. The germline gives CDR1 MNHEY, CDR2 SMNVEV (reference sequence). The V end lost 6 bases, the J end lost 2 bases, and 8 bases lay between the germline ends. The CDR3 reads CASRAETYNEQFF. The CDR3 nucleotides read TGTGCCAGCAGGGCGGAGACCTACAATGAGCAGTTCTTC.

The chain combines TRBV5-5 with TRBJ2-3; D remains ambiguous. CDR3 length equals 15 residues. CDR1 is SGHKS, CDR2 YYEKEE, per germline (reference sequence). V lost 0 bases, J lost 3 bases, and 11 bases lay in between. The chain's CDR3 is CASSLGTAMTDTQYF. The CDR3 DNA reads as TGTGCCAGCAGCTTGGGAACAGCGATGACAGATACGCAGTATTTT.

The chain has TRBV5-1 and TRBJ1-2; TRBD1 is a possible D gene (5 bases). The CDR3 has 15 residues. Germline-derived CDR1 and CDR2 are SGHRS and YFSETQ. Trimming pared 7 bases from V and 7 bases from J, leaving 23 bases between. The CDR3 bases are TGCGCCAGCGGGCCTCTACTACAGCGAGGGGCTGGCTACACCTTC. Protein: CASGPLLQRGAGYTF.

This chain uses TRBV4-2 with TRBJ2-4, with 12 bases aligning to TRBD2. CDR1 is LGHNA, CDR2 YNFKEQ, per germline. The junction had 2 bases not matched to a gene; V was cut back by 0 bases and J by 11 bases. The CDR3 extends over 14 amino acids. Here the CDR3 DNA reads TGTGCCAGCAGCCAAGAGGGACTAGCGGGTGTTCAGTACTTC. The encoded protein is CASSQEGLAGVQYF.

The rearrangement links TRBV15 to TRBJ2-7; the D gene is possibly TRBD1 (5 bases). Germline V gene data show CDR1 as LNHNV and CDR2 as YYDKDF (reference sequence). This CDR3 has 14 residues. Trimming removed 0 bases from V and 2 bases from J, with 8 bases in between. The CDR3 here is CATSRDPGTYEQYF. CDR3 DNA: TGTGCCACCAGCAGAGATCCAGGGACCTACGAGCAGTACTTC.

This sequence joins TRBV2 and TRBJ1-1, with D maybe TRBD1 (6 bases). Deletions cut 4 bases from V and 8 bases from J, with 11 bases between. Germline V lookup: CDR1 SNHLY, CDR2 FYNNEI. The CDR3 runs to 12 residues. This chain's CDR3 is CASSVEGTEAFF. Here the CDR3 DNA reads TGTGCCAGCAGTGTTGAGGGGACAGAAGCTTTCTTT.

The V and J genes are TRBV6-1 and TRBJ1-2, with a possible D match to TRBD1 (5 bases). The CDR3 consists of 16 residues. Trimming removed 4 bases at V and 4 bases at J, with 19 bases between. Germline loops: CDR1 MNHNS, CDR2 SASEGT. The CDR3, as DNA: TGTGCCAGCAGTGCGGGCATGAACAGGAAACCCTATGGCTACACCTTC. Residues: CASSAGMNRKPYGYTF.

The V gene is TRBV6-5, the J gene TRBJ1-2; 7 bases are a match to TRBD1. The CDR3 contains 15 residues. Germline CDR1 MNHEY, CDR2 SVGAGI. Trimming cost V 6 bases and J 7 bases; bases outside gene matches: 14. The CDR3 spells CASSYPHRGMGGYTF. As DNA, the CDR3 is TGTGCCAGCAGCTACCCTCACAGGGGAATGGGTGGCTACACCTTC.

This clone was counted a few times. This rearrangement joins TRBV6-6 to TRBJ1-1, with a tentative D call TRBD1 (5 bases). The CDR3 totals 14 residues. Germline values: CDR1 MNHNY, CDR2 SVGAGI (reference sequence). Trimming took 2 bases from V and 1 from J, leaving 8 bases between them. The CDR3 sequence: CASSYGTSNTEAFF. The CDR3, as DNA: TGTGCCAGCAGTTACGGGACGTCGAACACTGAAGCTTTCTTT.

This chain uses TRBV6-1 with TRBJ2-5, with 11 bases fitting TRBD2. The CDR3 is made up of 13 amino acids. Germline CDR1 reads MNHNS; CDR2 reads SASEGT. The V gene end was trimmed by 6 bases and the J gene end by 5 bases; junction bases not matched to a gene: 2. The DNA of the CDR3 is TGTGCCAGCAGACTAGCGGGAGTGGAGACCCAGTACTTC. It translates to CASRLAGVETQYF.

A few counts support this clone. CDR3 bases: TGTGCCAGCAGTGATGGGGCGGGAGGGGGCTACGAGCAGTACTTC. Translated: CASSDGAGGGYEQYF. V is TRBV2 and J is TRBJ2-7, with 9 bases matching TRBD2. The CDR3 runs to 15 residues. Looked up from germline, CDR1 is SNHLY and CDR2 is FYNNEI. Unmatched junction bases numbered 6, after V lost 3 bases and J lost 3 bases. The complete variable domain, with remaining parts taken from reference TRBV2 and TRBJ2-7, reads EPEVTQTPSHQVTQMGQEVILRCVPISNHLYFYWYRQILGQKVEFLVSFYNNEISEKSEIFDDQFSVERPDGSNFTLKIRSTKLEDSAMYFCASSDGAGGGYEQYFGPGTRLTVT.

This clone came up once. This chain uses TRBV7-8 with TRBJ1-3, with a possible D match to TRBD1 (5 bases). The V end was cut by 5 bases, the J end by 2 bases, with 7 bases between. This CDR3 region has 13 residues. Germline assignment: CDR1 SGHVS and CDR2 FQNEAQ. CDR3 loop: CASSLGPGNTIYF. Here the CDR3 DNA reads TGTGCCAGCAGCCTGGGGCCTGGAAACACCATATATTTT.

V is TRBV6-1 and J is TRBJ1-5; D not resolved. The CDR3 sequence is 13 residues long. V lost 4 bases, J lost 0 bases, and 4 bases lay in between. Germline V CDR1 and CDR2: MNHNS, SASEGT. The CDR3 bases are TGTGCCAGCAGTGCACTTAGCAATCAGCCCCAGCATTTT. Translation gives CASSALSNQPQHF.

This chain connects TRBV6-1 to TRBJ2-6; 7 nucleotides agree with TRBD2. This CDR3 is 16 amino acids long. V lost 2 bases to trimming and J lost 0 bases; unmatched junction nucleotides: 1. The germline gives CDR1 MNHNS, CDR2 SASEGT. The CDR3 sequence is CASSEQRGSGANVLTF. In nucleotides, the CDR3 is TGTGCCAGCAGTGAACAGCGGGGCTCTGGGGCCAACGTCCTGACTTTC.

The chain combines TRBV30 with TRBJ1-1; 7 nucleotides line up with TRBD1. J lost 4 bases, V lost 0 bases, and 8 bases had no gene match. CDR3 length equals 15 residues. Looked up from germline, CDR1 is GTSNPN and CDR2 is SVGIG (reference sequence). The CDR3 sequence: CAWSVFGTAGTEAFF. CDR3 DNA: TGTGCCTGGAGTGTGTTCGGGACAGCGGGCACTGAAGCTTTCTTT.

This clone came up once. The rearrangement joins TRBV5-1 to TRBJ2-5; D is perhaps TRBD1 (5 bases). The ends were cut back, 2 bases at V and 4 bases at J, with 15 bases in the middle. The V gene's germline CDR1 is SGHRS and CDR2 YFSETQ. CDR3 size: 15 residues. DNA of the CDR3: TGCGCCAGCAGCTTAGGGTGGTCAGGGCGAGAGACCCAGTACTTC. Protein sequence: CASSLGWSGRETQYF.

The genes are TRBV18 and TRBJ1-1, with D possibly TRBD1 on 6 matching bases. Germline CDR1 is KGHSH and CDR2 is LQKENI. Deletions cut 0 bases from V and 10 bases from J, with 18 bases between. The CDR3 has 15 amino acids. The CDR3 sequence: CASSPPGAGRGGAFF. The CDR3 coding sequence is TGTGCCAGCTCACCACCGGGGGCGGGCCGTGGGGGAGCTTTCTTT.

J is TRBJ2-7 and V is TRBV2, with 8 bases matching TRBD2. This CDR3 comprises 13 residues. The junction had 3 bases not matched to a gene; V was cut back by 7 bases and J by 1 base. Germline CDR1 and CDR2: SNHLY and FYNNEI. The CDR3 loop reads CASIASGSYEQYF. The CDR3 coding sequence is TGTGCCAGCATCGCTAGCGGGTCCTACGAGCAGTACTTC. Combining the CDR3 with reference TRBV2 and TRBJ2-7 gives the whole variable domain EPEVTQTPSHQVTQMGQEVILRCVPISNHLYFYWYRQILGQKVEFLVSFYNNEISEKSEIFDDQFSVERPDGSNFTLKIRSTKLEDSAMYFCASIASGSYEQYFGPGTRLTVT.

The chain employs TRBV5-1 and TRBJ2-7; TRBD2 matches at 12 bases. Trimming at V came to 4 bases and at J to 3 bases, leaving 2 bases not matched to a gene. Germline assignment: CDR1 SGHRS and CDR2 YFSETQ. This CDR3 has 14 residues. The CDR3 nucleotides read TGCGCCAGCAGCAGGACTAGCGGGAACTACGAGCAGTACTTC. Translated, it gives CASSRTSGNYEQYF.

CDR3 sequence (DNA): TGTGCCAGCACCTTCGGTGGGCAGGGCTATGGCTACACCTTC. Its protein product is CASTFGGQGYGYTF. The chain couples TRBV28 to TRBJ1-2; weak D call: TRBD1 (5 bases). In germline, CDR1 is MDHEN, CDR2 SYDVKM. V was shortened by 7 bases and J by 4 bases, with 16 bases between the two germline ends. The CDR3 runs 14 residues.

The chain links TRBV16 to TRBJ1-5; D not certain. Looked up from germline, CDR1 is KGHSY and CDR2 is FQNENV. The CDR3 extends over 14 amino acids. The V and J ends lost 4 bases and 6 bases respectively, with 13 bases between them. Written as DNA, the CDR3 is TGTGCCAGCAGCCCTTCCTCGACCGGTCAGCCCCAGCATTTT. Translating it yields CASSPSSTGQPQHF.

The rearrangement links TRBV7-2 to TRBJ2-1; D possibly matches TRBD1 or TRBD2 (5 bases each). The CDR3 is 17 amino acids. Per the germline V gene, CDR1 is SGHTA and CDR2 is FQGNSA. V dropped 5 bases and J dropped 6 bases, with 23 bases sitting between them. CDR3 in amino acids: CASSPGSGTAGPNEQFF. The CDR3 bases are TGTGCCAGCAGCCCGGGGTCCGGGACCGCTGGCCCCAATGAGCAGTTCTTC.

This chain joins TRBV2 and TRBJ2-7; D call uncertain. Germline V lookup: CDR1 SNHLY, CDR2 FYNNEI. Trimming left V 6 bases short and J 7 bases short, with 16 bases between. The CDR3 has 13 residues. CDR3: CASREVNVGEQYF. The CDR3, as DNA: TGTGCCAGCAGAGAGGTGAATGTAGGGGAGCAGTACTTC.